What follows are 27 T cell receptor beta chains derived from one specimen sequenced in a study of cytomegalovirus exposure and HLA in healthy donors. The table came from immunoSEQ multiplex PCR; TCRdb's copy has only in-frame clones and leaves some out. The profile shows approximately 97,000 clones, approximately 95% of them singletons. Sequencing was carried out using PBMCs. The receptors here all came from a woman younger than 35 in good health and CMV-seronegative.

The chain recombines TRBV7-8 with TRBJ2-1, with TRBD2 matching over 12 bases. Unmatched junction bases numbered 5, after V lost 2 bases and J lost 6 bases. Per the germline V gene, CDR1 is SGHVS and CDR2 is FQNEAQ. There are 16 residues in the CDR3. The CDR3 region is CASSLPGLAGANEQFF. DNA for the CDR3: TGTGCCAGCAGCTTACCGGGACTAGCGGGCGCCAATGAGCAGTTCTTC.

This clone was seen repeatedly, ten times or more. The chain couples TRBV19 to TRBJ1-1; TRBD1 agrees at 8 bases. The CDR3 spans 16 residues. V shed 5 bases, J shed 4 bases, and the junction held 12 bases outside the gene matches. Germline CDR1 reads LNHDA; CDR2 reads SQIVND (reference sequence). The CDR3 sequence: CASSSGTDRVFTEAFF. The CDR3 bases are TGTGCCAGTAGTTCAGGCACGGACAGGGTTTTCACTGAAGCTTTCTTT.

The chain has TRBV7-6 and TRBJ1-5, with a weak D call TRBD1 (6 bases). Germline V lookup: CDR1 SGHVS, CDR2 FNYEAQ. The ends were cut back, 4 bases at V and 1 base at J, with 14 bases in the middle. CDR3 length equals 16 residues. CDR3 protein: CASSSTGKGSNQPQHF. In DNA form, the CDR3 reads TGTGCCAGCAGCTCAACAGGGAAGGGGAGCAATCAGCCCCAGCATTTT. The full variable domain, in which reference TRBV7-6 and TRBJ1-5 provide the parts outside the CDR3, is GAGVSQSPRYKVTKRGQDVALRCDPISGHVSLYWYRQALGQGPEFLTYFNYEAQQDKSGLPNDRFSAERPEGSISTLTIQRTEQRDSAMYRCASSSTGKGSNQPQHFGDGTRLSIL.

J is TRBJ2-7 and V is TRBV14; TRBD1 might be the D (6 bases). This CDR3 spans 14 amino acids. In germline, CDR1 is SGHDN, CDR2 FVKESK. Trimming stripped 0 bases from V and 4 bases from J, with 10 bases between. CDR3 protein: CASSQDGTHYEQYF. The CDR3 DNA follows: TGTGCCAGCAGCCAAGACGGGACACATTACGAGCAGTACTTC.

V gene TRBV6-5 combines with J gene TRBJ1-1; D gene unclear. The CDR3 extends over 13 amino acids. The V end was cut by 6 bases, the J end by 7 bases, with 15 bases between. Germline V gives CDR1 MNHEY, CDR2 SVGAGI. CDR3 in amino acids: CASSGADWSEAFF. In DNA, the CDR3 is TGTGCCAGCAGCGGCGCCGACTGGAGTGAAGCTTTCTTT.

V usage is TRBV10-3 and J usage is TRBJ1-4; D is perhaps TRBD1 (5 bases). Trimming removed 11 bases from V and 5 bases from J, with 15 bases in between. The CDR3 is 13 amino acids. Germline CDR1 ENHRY, CDR2 SYGVKD. CDR3 in amino acids: CASGGGANEKLFF. CDR3 in DNA: TGTGCCTCCGGGGGGGGAGCGAATGAAAAACTGTTTTTT.

The chain couples TRBV19 to TRBJ1-2, with TRBD1 matching 8 bases. V shed 7 bases, J shed 3 bases, and the junction held 4 bases outside the gene matches. The CDR3 consists of 13 residues. Looked up from germline, CDR1 is LNHDA and CDR2 is SQIVND (reference sequence). CDR3 in DNA: TGTGCCAGTACCGGACAGGGAGACTATGGCTACACCTTC. Its protein product is CASTGQGDYGYTF.

The rearrangement uses TRBV12-1 and TRBJ2-7; the tabulated D call, TRBD2, remains unverified against the DNA. TRBV12-1 is given as a pseudogene. The CDR3 loop spans 18 amino acids. The CDR3 nucleotides read TGTGCCAGCAGCTCCCGAGCTTCGACTAGCGGGGTTTCCCACGAGCAGTACTTC. Translation gives CASSSRASTSGVSHEQYF.

This sequence joins TRBV9 and TRBJ2-7; TRBD2 agrees at 8 bases. Germline CDR1 is SGDLS and CDR2 is YYNGEE. With V trimmed by 2 bases and J by 2 bases, 6 bases remained unmatched. This CDR3 contains 15 residues. In DNA, the CDR3 is TGTGCCAGCAGCGTGGCCGGGACTAGTACCTACGAGCAGTACTTC. Its translation: CASSVAGTSTYEQYF.

The chain uses TRBV9 and TRBJ2-1; a weak D match, TRBD1 (6 bases). With 3 bases removed from V and 4 bases from J, the gap between germline ends came to 11 bases. There are 14 residues in the CDR3. The germline V gene encodes CDR1 SGDLS and CDR2 YYNGEE. CDR3 loop: CASSDGTSYNEQFF. CDR3 coding DNA: TGTGCCAGCAGCGACGGGACAAGTTACAATGAGCAGTTCTTC. The complete variable domain, with remaining parts taken from reference TRBV9 and TRBJ2-1, reads DSGVTQTPKHLITATGQRVTLRCSPRSGDLSVYWYQQSLDQGLQFLIQYYNGEERAKGNILERFSAQQFPDLHSELNLSSLELGDSALYFCASSDGTSYNEQFFGPGTRLTVL.

The V and J genes are TRBV27 and TRBJ2-1, with a possible D match to TRBD2 (6 bases). The CDR3 extends over 13 amino acids. CDR1 is MNHEY, CDR2 SMNVEV, per germline (reference sequence). Trimming pared 6 bases from V and 7 bases from J, leaving 13 bases between. CDR3 nucleotides: TGTGCCAGCAGCGCGGGACTTAATAATGAGCAGTTCTTC. Protein sequence: CASSAGLNNEQFF.

CDR3 residues: CASSRRGGRGTEAFF. The CDR3 nucleotides are TGTGCCAGCAGCCGGCGGGGGGGCCGTGGCACTGAAGCTTTCTTT. The chain couples TRBV14 to TRBJ1-1; D is possibly TRBD1 (6 bases). V lost 4 bases, J lost 4 bases, and 16 bases lay in between. The germline V gene encodes CDR1 SGHDN and CDR2 FVKESK. The CDR3 runs 15 residues.

The chain couples TRBV18 to TRBJ2-7, with D tentatively TRBD2 (6 bases). The CDR3 spans 15 residues. Germline-derived CDR1 and CDR2 are KGHSH and LQKENI. Trimming took off 3 bases at V and 5 bases at J, with 17 bases between the two ends. CDR3 sequence (DNA): TGTGCCAGCTCACCTGGTTTTGGCGGGAAGCACGAGCAGTACTTC. Protein sequence: CASSPGFGGKHEQYF.

The gene calls are TRBV7-2 and TRBJ1-5, with D tentatively TRBD1 (5 bases). CDR1 and CDR2 from the germline V gene are SGHTA and FQGNSA. CDR3 length equals 16 residues. With 5 bases removed from V and 1 base from J, the gap between germline ends came to 15 bases. The DNA of the CDR3 is TGTGCCAGCAGCCCATGGGGGGGTAAGAGCAATCAGCCCCAGCATTTT. Residues: CASSPWGGKSNQPQHF.

J is TRBJ1-2 and V is TRBV30; the match to TRBD1 covers 11 bases. V dropped 7 bases and J dropped 4; count of bases not matched to a gene: 5. This CDR3 spans 13 amino acids. Germline CDR1 and CDR2: GTSNPN and SVGIG (reference sequence). Here the CDR3 DNA reads TGTGCCTCCGGGACAGGGGGGGGCTATGGCTACACCTTC. It codes for CASGTGGGYGYTF.

The chain combines TRBV4-1 with TRBJ2-5; unclear D gene. The germline V gene has CDR1 MGHRA and CDR2 YSYEKL. The V end lost 3 bases, the J end lost 2 bases, and 7 bases lay between the germline ends. This CDR3 spans 13 amino acids. CDR3 nucleotide sequence: TGCGCCAGCAGCCATGACTGGCAAGAGACCCAGTACTTC. Amino acid sequence: CASSHDWQETQYF.

The rearrangement joins TRBV7-9 to TRBJ1-2, with TRBD1 matching over 9 bases. The V gene's germline CDR1 is SEHNR and CDR2 FQNEAQ (reference sequence). V was pared by 8 bases and J by 8 bases, with 9 bases of the junction left unmatched. The CDR3 totals 13 residues. CDR3 sequence (DNA): TGTGCCAGCGGGGGACAGGGAGTAGAAGGCTACACCTTC. Encoded protein: CASGGQGVEGYTF.

V is TRBV7-2 and J is TRBJ2-7, with D possibly TRBD2 on 6 matching bases. CDR1 is SGHTA and CDR2 is FQGNSA in the germline V gene. The CDR3 is made up of 14 amino acids. The ends were cut back, 6 bases at V and 6 bases at J, with 18 bases in the middle. The CDR3 DNA reads as TGTGCCAGCAGTTTCCAGGGACTCAGTGCCGAGCAGTACTTC. Its protein is CASSFQGLSAEQYF.

V is TRBV19 and J is TRBJ2-7, with 9 bases that match TRBD1. The V segment lost 6 bases and the J segment 5 bases; nucleotides outside the gene matches: 14. In germline, CDR1 is LNHDA, CDR2 SQIVND (reference sequence). The CDR3 runs 16 residues. This chain's CDR3 is CASSFLGGTGINEQYF. The CDR3 bases are TGTGCCAGTAGCTTCTTGGGGGGGACAGGGATAAACGAGCAGTACTTC.

The chain is built from TRBV19 and TRBJ2-3; TRBD1 matches 10 bases. Trimming removed 9 bases from V and 0 bases from J; junction bases left unmatched: 9. This CDR3 contains 16 residues. Germline V gene lookup returns CDR1 LNHDA and CDR2 SQIVND (reference sequence). The chain's CDR3 is CASRDRGGDSTDTQYF. The CDR3 DNA follows: TGTGCCAGCCGGGACAGGGGAGGGGATAGCACAGATACGCAGTATTTT.

The chain couples TRBV5-1 to TRBJ1-1; 7 positions agree with TRBD1. CDR1 is SGHRS, CDR2 YFSETQ, per germline. The V gene end was trimmed by 0 bases and the J gene end by 0 bases; junction bases not matched to a gene: 5. The CDR3 length is 16 residues. The CDR3 sequence is CASSLVAGQLNTEAFF. The CDR3 DNA sequence: TGCGCCAGCAGCTTGGTCGCGGGACAGCTGAACACTGAAGCTTTCTTT.

This chain connects TRBV6-6 to TRBJ2-5; 9 bases are a match to TRBD2. CDR1 and CDR2 from the germline V gene are MNHNY and SVGAGI (reference sequence). This CDR3 has 14 amino acids. The V and J ends lost 8 bases and 4 bases, in that order; junction bases with no gene match: 8. CDR3 loop: CASGLAGAPETQYF. DNA of the CDR3: TGTGCCAGCGGCTTAGCGGGAGCCCCAGAGACCCAGTACTTC.

This clone was detected only once. V usage is TRBV7-6 and J usage is TRBJ1-2; possible D gene TRBD1, 5 bases. V gave up 0 bases and J gave up 5 bases, with 7 bases separating them. The CDR3 runs to 13 residues. Germline-derived CDR1 and CDR2 are SGHVS and FNYEAQ. This CDR3 is CASSLASGYGYTF. In nucleotides, the CDR3 is TGTGCCAGCAGCTTAGCGTCAGGGTATGGCTACACCTTC. The variable domain in full, with the rest retrieved from reference TRBV7-6 and TRBJ1-2, is GAGVSQSPRYKVTKRGQDVALRCDPISGHVSLYWYRQALGQGPEFLTYFNYEAQQDKSGLPNDRFSAERPEGSISTLTIQRTEQRDSAMYRCASSLASGYGYTFGSGTRLTVV.

This sequence joins TRBV7-9 and TRBJ2-5; D is undetermined. V was cut by 5 bases and J by 5 bases, with 27 bases left in between. The CDR3 runs 18 residues. CDR1 SEHNR and CDR2 FQNEAQ come from the germline V gene (reference sequence). In DNA form, the CDR3 reads TGTGCCAGCAGCCTAGTTCGAGGAGAGGTGAGGTCGGAGGAGACCCAGTACTTC. Its protein is CASSLVRGEVRSEETQYF. Full variable domain (remainder filled in from reference TRBV7-9 and TRBJ2-5): DTGVSQNPRHKITKRGQNVTFRCDPISEHNRLYWYRQTLGQGPEFLTYFQNEAQLEKSRLLSDRFSAERPKGSFSTLEIQRTEQGDSAMYLCASSLVRGEVRSEETQYFGPGTRLLVL.

The rearrangement links TRBV7-9 to TRBJ2-7; possible D gene TRBD1, 6 bases. From germline, CDR1 is SEHNR and CDR2 FQNEAQ (reference sequence). V was clipped by 1 base and J by 13 bases, with 20 bases between them. The CDR3 consists of 14 residues. In DNA form, the CDR3 reads TGTGCCAGCAGCTTAGATGGGGACACGACCCCGGTATACTTC. It translates to CASSLDGDTTPVYF. The full variable domain, rest sourced from reference TRBV7-9 and TRBJ2-7, is DTGVSQNPRHKITKRGQNVTFRCDPISEHNRLYWYRQTLGQGPEFLTYFQNEAQLEKSRLLSDRFSAERPKGSFSTLEIQRTEQGDSAMYLCASSLDGDTTPVYFGPGTRLTVT.

This chain uses TRBV6-1 with TRBJ2-7; D perhaps matches TRBD1 (5 bases). CDR1 and CDR2 from the germline V gene are MNHNS and SASEGT. Trimming left V 0 bases short and J 11 bases short, with 11 bases between. There are 12 residues in the CDR3. Here the CDR3 reads CASSEARQGEYF. DNA for the CDR3: TGTGCCAGCAGTGAAGCCAGGCAGGGCGAGTACTTC.

This chain joins TRBV4-1 and TRBJ2-1; no definite D call. The germline V and J ends were trimmed by 1 base and 2 bases, with 15 bases remaining between them. The CDR3 length is 17 residues. Looked up from germline, CDR1 is MGHRA and CDR2 is YSYEKL. The CDR3 here is CASSQAGTSPAYNEQFF. The CDR3, as DNA: TGCGCCAGCAGCCAAGCGGGTACTTCACCAGCCTACAATGAGCAGTTCTTC.